This entry concerns a single T cell receptor beta chain. Its cognate antigen is unknown. The PCR had 60 Vbeta and 13 Jbeta primers. Study processing details: Unique TCR beta chains totaled 65 million to 95 million in a later count, with roughly 12 million of them shared. The table came from immunoSEQ multiplex PCR; TCRdb's copy has only in-frame clones and leaves some out. V and J calls and clone size are copied from that table; D and trimming were computed from the DNA. The table has 150,000 to 200,000 clones, 70% to 90% seen once. This entry belongs to a study of cytomegalovirus exposure and HLA in healthy donors. The wider study: Falling in the Caucasian-associated ancestry cluster were 81% of around 370 genotyped donors. Study conclusions and caveats: High specificity and sensitivity for cytomegalovirus status were reported for the classifier.

The sequence was obtained from a man between 18 and 29 years old in good health and CMV-seropositive. The sequencing input was PBMCs.

Here the CDR3 DNA reads TGTGCCAGCAGTCAAACCGCCGGGACAGGGGTACTTGGGGAGCTGTTTTTT. This translates into CASSQTAGTGVLGELFF. The rearrangement joins TRBV27 to TRBJ2-2, with TRBD1 matching over 10 bases. V was pared by 5 bases and J by 8 bases, with 14 bases of the junction left unmatched. The CDR3 is 17 residues long. The germline V gene encodes CDR1 MNHEY and CDR2 SMNVEV (reference sequence).